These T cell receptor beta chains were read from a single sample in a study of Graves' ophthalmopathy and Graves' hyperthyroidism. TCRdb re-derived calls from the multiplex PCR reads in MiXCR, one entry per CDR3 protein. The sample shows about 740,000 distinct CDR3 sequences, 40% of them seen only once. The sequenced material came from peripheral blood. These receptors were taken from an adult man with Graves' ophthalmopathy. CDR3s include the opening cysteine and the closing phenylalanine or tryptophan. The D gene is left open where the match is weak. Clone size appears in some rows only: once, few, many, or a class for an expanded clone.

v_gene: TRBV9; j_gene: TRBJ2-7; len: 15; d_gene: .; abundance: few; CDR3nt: TGTGCCAGCAGCCCCAATCGGGCGCAGACGGGCGAGCAGTACTTC; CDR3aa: CASSPNRAQTGEQYF
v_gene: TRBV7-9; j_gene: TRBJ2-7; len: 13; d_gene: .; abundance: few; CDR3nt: TGTGCCAGCGGCAGGGGTGGCTCCTACGAGCAGTACTTC; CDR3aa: CASGRGGSYEQYF
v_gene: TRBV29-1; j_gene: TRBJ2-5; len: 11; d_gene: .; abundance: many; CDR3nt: TGCAGCGTTGAGGGTAGTGAGACCCAGTACTTC; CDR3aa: CSVEGSETQYF
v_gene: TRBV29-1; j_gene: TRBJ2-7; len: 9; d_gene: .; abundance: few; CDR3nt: TGCAGCGGGAGGAATGAGCAGTACTTC; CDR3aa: CSGRNEQYF
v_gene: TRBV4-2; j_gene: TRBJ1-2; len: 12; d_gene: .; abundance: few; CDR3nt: TGTGCCAGCAGCCAAGAGCTCGGTGGCTACACCTTC; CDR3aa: CASSQELGGYTF
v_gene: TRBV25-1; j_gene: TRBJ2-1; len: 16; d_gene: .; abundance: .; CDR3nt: TGTGCCAGCAGTGCCAGCGGGTATATGTATTACAATGAGCAGTTCTTC; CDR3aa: CASSASGYMYYNEQFF
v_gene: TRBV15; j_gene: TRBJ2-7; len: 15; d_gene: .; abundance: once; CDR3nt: TGTGCCACCAGCAGAGATGGGACGGCGTCCTACGAGCAGTACTTC; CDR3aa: CATSRDGTASYEQYF
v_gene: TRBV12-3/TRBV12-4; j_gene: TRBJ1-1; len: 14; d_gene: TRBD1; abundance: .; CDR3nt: TGTGCCAGCAGTTTGGGACAGGGGATTCCTGAAGCTTTCTTT; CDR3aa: CASSLGQGIPEAFF
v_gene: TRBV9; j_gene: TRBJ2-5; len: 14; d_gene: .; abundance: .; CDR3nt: TGTGCCAGCAGCCTTAAAAGGGTTGGCGAGACCCAGTACTTC; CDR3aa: CASSLKRVGETQYF
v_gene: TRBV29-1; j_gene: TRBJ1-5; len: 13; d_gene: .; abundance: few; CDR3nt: TGCAGCGTTGAAGAGGATAGCAATCAGCCCCAGCATTTT; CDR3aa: CSVEEDSNQPQHF
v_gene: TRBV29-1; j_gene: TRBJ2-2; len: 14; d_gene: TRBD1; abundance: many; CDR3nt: TGCAGCGTCTGTCAGGGGGCGGACACCGGGGAGCTGTTTTTT; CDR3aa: CSVCQGADTGELFF
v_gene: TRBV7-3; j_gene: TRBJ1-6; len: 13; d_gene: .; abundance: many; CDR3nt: TGTGCCAGCAGCCCGGGGCCGGCTTCACCCCTCCACTTT; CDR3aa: CASSPGPASPLHF
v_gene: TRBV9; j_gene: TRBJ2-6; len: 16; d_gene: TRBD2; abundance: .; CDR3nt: TGTGCCAGCAGCCCACCGGGACTAGGTTTGGCCAACGTCCTGACTTTC; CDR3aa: CASSPPGLGLANVLTF
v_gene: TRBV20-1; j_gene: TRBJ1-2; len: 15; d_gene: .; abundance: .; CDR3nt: TGCAGTGCTAGAGATGTCACAAGTGTGATCTATGGCTACACCTTC; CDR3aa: CSARDVTSVIYGYTF
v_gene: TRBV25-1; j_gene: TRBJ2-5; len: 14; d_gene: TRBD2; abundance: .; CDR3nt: TGTGCCAGCAGGCCTCGGGGGGGCGCGGAGACCCAGTACTTC; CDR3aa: CASRPRGGAETQYF
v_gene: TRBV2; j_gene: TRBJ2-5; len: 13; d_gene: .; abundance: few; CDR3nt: TGTGCCAGCTCACCTTCCGAACAAGAGACCCAGTACTTC; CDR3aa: CASSPSEQETQYF
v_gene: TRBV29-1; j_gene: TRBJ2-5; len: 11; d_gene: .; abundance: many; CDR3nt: TGCAGCGTTGAAGATGGCCAGACCCAGTACTTC; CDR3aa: CSVEDGQTQYF
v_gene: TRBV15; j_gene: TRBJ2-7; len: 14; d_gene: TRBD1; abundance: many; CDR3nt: TGTGCCACCAGCACACCGGGACAGAGCTACGAGCAGTACTTC; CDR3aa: CATSTPGQSYEQYF
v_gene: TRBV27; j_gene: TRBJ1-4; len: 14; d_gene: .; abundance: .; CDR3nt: TGTGCCAGCAGATTTCAAGGGGTGGGTGAAAAACTGTTTTTT; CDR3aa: CASRFQGVGEKLFF
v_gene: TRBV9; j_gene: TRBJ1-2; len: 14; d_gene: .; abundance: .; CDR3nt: TGTGCCAGCAGCGTAGAGGGAGGGAACTATGGCTACACCTTC; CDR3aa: CASSVEGGNYGYTF
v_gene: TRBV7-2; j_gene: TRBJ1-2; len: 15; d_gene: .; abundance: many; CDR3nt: TGTGCCAGCAGCTCCGACGTTCGGGGTGACTATGGCTACACCTTC; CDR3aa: CASSSDVRGDYGYTF
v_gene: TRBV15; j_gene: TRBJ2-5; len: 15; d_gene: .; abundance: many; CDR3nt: TGTGCCACCAGCAGCGACATCAGCGGCCAAGAGACCCAGTACTTC; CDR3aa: CATSSDISGQETQYF
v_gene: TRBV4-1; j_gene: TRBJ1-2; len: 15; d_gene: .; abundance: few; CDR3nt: TGCGCCAGCAGCCAAGTGTTTGGGGCCTTAGGAGGCTACACCTTC; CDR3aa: CASSQVFGALGGYTF
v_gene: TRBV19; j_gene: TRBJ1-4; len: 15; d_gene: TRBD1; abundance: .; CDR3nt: TGTGCCGGTAGTACCGGACAGGGCAGAGGCGAAAAACTGTTTTTT; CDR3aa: CAGSTGQGRGEKLFF
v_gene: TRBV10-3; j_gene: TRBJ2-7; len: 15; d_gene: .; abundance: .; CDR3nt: TGTGCCAGCAGTTCGGAAAGGGGGTTACCCTACGAGCAGTACTTC; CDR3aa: CASSSERGLPYEQYF
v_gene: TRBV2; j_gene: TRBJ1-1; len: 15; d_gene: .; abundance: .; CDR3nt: TGTGCCAGCAGTGAAGAGTTCACCGGGGACACTGAAGCTTTCTTT; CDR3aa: CASSEEFTGDTEAFF
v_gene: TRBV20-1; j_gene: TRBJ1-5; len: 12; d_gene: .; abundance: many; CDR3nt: TGCAGTGCTATGGTGGGCAATCAGCCCCAGCATTTT; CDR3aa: CSAMVGNQPQHF
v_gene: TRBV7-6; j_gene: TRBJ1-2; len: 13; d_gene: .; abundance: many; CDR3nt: TGTGCCAGCAGCCAAACATCGACATCCCGCTACACCTTC; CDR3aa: CASSQTSTSRYTF
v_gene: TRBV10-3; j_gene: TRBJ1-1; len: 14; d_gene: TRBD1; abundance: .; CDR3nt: TGTGCCAGCAGTATACAAACAGGGGGCACTGAAGCTTTCTTT; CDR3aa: CASSIQTGGTEAFF